This T cell receptor (beta chain) was documented in a study of type 1 regulatory T cells. Turning to the study itself: T-allo10 is a Tr1-enriched, alloantigen-specific CD4 T cell product made in vitro.

In its sample, this clonotype was seen a few times. Its antigen is unknown. The germline V and J ends were trimmed by 8 bases and 2 bases, with 13 bases remaining between them. Germline-derived CDR1 and CDR2 are WNHNN and SYGVQD (reference sequence). CDR3 length equals 13 residues. TCRdb used MiXCR to reprocess the reads, holding one entry per CDR3 protein. The data contain 60,000 to 80,000 distinct CDR3 sequences, around 63% of them singletons. Graft donor-derived T-allo10 cells were described as host-alloantigen-specific, anergic, and alloantigen-specifically suppressive. The chain links TRBV10-1 to TRBJ2-7; D uncertain. The sequence was collected from a human donor in good health. The sample comprised cultured T cells, either the whole culture or a sorted T cell fraction (not recorded which). Sample subset: Tr1-enriched cell product generated in vitro against host alloantigens. This CDR3 is CASSPASAYEQYF. CDR3 nucleotide sequence: TGCGCCAGCTCCCCTGCGTCGGCCTACGAGCAGTACTTC.